These 25 T cell receptor beta chains originate from one sample sequenced in a study of control samples from healthy donors and cancer patients. Assay used: immunoSEQ multiplex PCR; TCRdb lists only in-frame clones, some missing. The sample records around 150,000 clones, 96% being singletons. The specimen sequenced was blood. The receptors originated from a young woman in good health.

This chain's CDR3 is CASSLKAGGPTDTQYF. CDR3 nucleotides: TGTGCCAGCAGTCTCAAAGCGGGAGGGCCCACAGATACGCAGTATTTT. The V call is TRBV27, the J call TRBJ2-3; 10 bases map to TRBD2. Germline V gene data show CDR1 as MNHEY and CDR2 as SMNVEV (reference sequence). CDR3 length equals 16 residues. V shed 5 bases, J shed 2 bases, and the junction held 7 bases outside the gene matches.

The chain joins TRBV10-2 to TRBJ1-3; the D is unclear. The germline gives CDR1 WSHSY, CDR2 SAAADI. V lost 0 bases, J lost 4 bases, and 13 bases lay in between. This CDR3 spans 16 amino acids. Written as DNA, the CDR3 is TGCGCCAGCAGTGAGTCATTTGGATACCAGGGAAACACCATATATTTT. The encoded protein is CASSESFGYQGNTIYF.

The table lists this clone with a count of one. The V and J genes are TRBV28 and TRBJ2-1, with a tentative D call TRBD2 (7 bases). The V end lost 3 bases, the J end lost 8 bases, and 11 bases lay between the germline ends. CDR3 length equals 13 residues. The V gene's germline CDR1 is MDHEN and CDR2 SYDVKM. The CDR3: CASSFKGGDEQFF. DNA for the CDR3: TGTGCCAGCAGTTTTAAGGGGGGGGATGAGCAGTTCTTC.

The chain joins TRBV6-5 to TRBJ2-5; a possible D gene is TRBD2 (5 bases). CDR3 length: 15 residues. V was trimmed by 4 bases and J by 1 base, leaving 13 bases between them. Germline V lookup: CDR1 MNHEY, CDR2 SVGAGI. CDR3 DNA sequence: TGTGCCAGCAGTTCCGACCGGGGTCCCCAAGAGACCCAGTACTTC. This codes for CASSSDRGPQETQYF.

This chain connects TRBV29-1 to TRBJ2-1, with 7 nucleotides matching TRBD1. The CDR3 consists of 15 residues. CDR1 and CDR2 (germline): SQVTM, ANQGSEA. Germline trimming cut 1 base from V and 6 bases from J; bases unmatched to any gene: 9. The CDR3 coding sequence is TGCAGCGTTGAAGGAGAACAGGGGATGGGCAATGAGCAGTTCTTC. Translating gives CSVEGEQGMGNEQFF.

The J gene is TRBJ1-1, the V gene TRBV7-9; TRBD1 is a possible D gene (6 bases). This CDR3 has 15 amino acids. In germline, CDR1 is SEHNR, CDR2 FQNEAQ (reference sequence). V was pared by 2 bases and J by 1 base, with 11 bases between. For the CDR3, the DNA is TGTGCCAGCAGCTTACTTCGGGGGGCGAACACTGAAGCTTTCTTT. It specifies CASSLLRGANTEAFF.

This clone showed up just a few times. The rearrangement links TRBV7-9 to TRBJ1-2; no clear D. CDR3 size: 14 residues. The V gene lost 5 bases and the J gene lost 2 bases, with 12 bases spanning the gap. Germline V gives CDR1 SEHNR, CDR2 FQNEAQ (reference sequence). CDR3 in amino acids: CASSPTTENYGYTF. The CDR3 DNA is TGTGCCAGCAGCCCCACGACGGAGAACTATGGCTACACCTTC. Drawing the rest from reference TRBV7-9 and TRBJ1-2, the complete variable domain is DTGVSQNPRHKITKRGQNVTFRCDPISEHNRLYWYRQTLGQGPEFLTYFQNEAQLEKSRLLSDRFSAERPKGSFSTLEIQRTEQGDSAMYLCASSPTTENYGYTFGSGTRLTVV.

The J gene is TRBJ2-1, the V gene TRBV19, with 10 bases aligning to TRBD2. Germline V lookup: CDR1 LNHDA, CDR2 SQIVND (reference sequence). The CDR3 is made up of 15 amino acids. Germline trimming cut 4 bases from V and 9 bases from J; bases unmatched to any gene: 9. The CDR3 DNA is TGTGCCAGTAGTAAGATAGCGGGAGGCAGCTCTGAGCAGTTCTTC. Residues: CASSKIAGGSSEQFF.

The chain uses TRBV27 and TRBJ2-7; 7 bases agree with TRBD1. V was pared by 0 bases and J by 4 bases, with 9 bases of the junction left unmatched. Germline CDR1 is MNHEY and CDR2 is SMNVEV (reference sequence). This CDR3 has 16 residues. In DNA form, the CDR3 reads TGTGCCAGCAGTTTATCTTGGGGGACAGAACTATACGAGCAGTACTTC. This gives the protein CASSLSWGTELYEQYF.

This clone was recorded only once. The chain couples TRBV25-1 to TRBJ2-7; D not certain. V was trimmed by 7 bases and J by 3 bases, leaving 7 bases between them. The CDR3 sequence is 11 residues long. CDR1 is MGHDK, CDR2 SYGVNS, per germline. The CDR3 region is CASIDGYEQYF. The CDR3 bases are TGTGCCAGCATTGACGGCTACGAGCAGTACTTC.

The chain combines TRBV5-5 with TRBJ2-1, with a possible D match to TRBD2 (6 bases). From germline, CDR1 is SGHKS and CDR2 YYEKEE (reference sequence). The CDR3 is made up of 15 amino acids. The germline V and J ends were trimmed by 1 base and 6 bases, with 14 bases remaining between them. In nucleotides, the CDR3 is TGTGCCAGCAGCTTGCACCGGGGGAGAGCCAATGAGCAGTTCTTC. Translation gives CASSLHRGRANEQFF. Combining the CDR3 with reference TRBV5-5 and TRBJ2-1 gives the whole variable domain DAGVTQSPTHLIKTRGQQVTLRCSPISGHKSVSWYQQVLGQGPQFIFQYYEKEERGRGNFPDRFSARQFPNYSSELNVNALLLGDSALYLCASSLHRGRANEQFFGPGTRLTVL.

The rearrangement uses TRBV4-1 and TRBJ2-7, with 11 bases identical to TRBD1. Trimming cost V 4 bases and J 7 bases; bases outside gene matches: 9. Germline V gives CDR1 MGHRA, CDR2 YSYEKL. The CDR3 totals 15 residues. In DNA form, the CDR3 reads TGCGCCAGCAGCCTAAATGGACAGGGGGCAGAGGAGCAGTACTTC. Amino acids: CASSLNGQGAEEQYF.

The chain couples TRBV19 to TRBJ1-2; possible D gene TRBD1, 5 bases. Germline V CDR1 and CDR2: LNHDA, SQIVND (reference sequence). The CDR3 sequence is 13 residues long. V shed 7 bases and J shed 4 bases, with 13 bases lying between them. In nucleotides, the CDR3 is TGTGCCAGTAATCAGGGATTTTTCTATGGCTACACCTTC. It specifies CASNQGFFYGYTF.

The chain joins TRBV7-8 to TRBJ2-7; D is unresolved. The CDR3 totals 14 residues. CDR1 and CDR2 from the germline V gene are SGHVS and FQNEAQ. With 1 base removed from V and 2 bases from J, the gap between germline ends came to 9 bases. CDR3 sequence: CASSLVPWTYEQYF. In DNA form, the CDR3 reads TGTGCCAGCAGCTTAGTCCCATGGACCTACGAGCAGTACTTC.

This clone was found once. V is TRBV18 and J is TRBJ2-1, with TRBD2 matching 8 bases. Per germline, CDR1 KGHSH and CDR2 LQKENI. Trimming cost V 3 bases and J 7 bases; bases outside gene matches: 8. This CDR3 spans 15 amino acids. CDR3 sequence reads: CASSPTSGLVNEQFF. The CDR3 bases are TGTGCCAGCTCACCTACCTCGGGACTAGTAAATGAGCAGTTCTTC.

The V call is TRBV7-9, the J call TRBJ2-1, with 7 bases that match TRBD1. V lost 5 bases, J lost 4 bases, and 8 bases stayed unmatched. This CDR3 comprises 15 residues. The germline V gene encodes CDR1 SEHNR and CDR2 FQNEAQ (reference sequence). The CDR3 nucleotides are TGTGCCAGCAGCCGCCCGGGACAGATTTACAATGAGCAGTTCTTC. It translates to CASSRPGQIYNEQFF.

This clone was seen more than once but under ten times. This chain links TRBV29-1 with TRBJ2-1, with D hard to call. In germline, CDR1 is SQVTM, CDR2 ANQGSEA. V was clipped by 7 bases and J by 7 bases, with 17 bases between them. The CDR3 runs 13 residues. In nucleotides, the CDR3 is TGCAGCGCCCTGGAAGGGTTTGGAAATGAGCAGTTCTTC. Encoded protein: CSALEGFGNEQFF.

The table lists this clone with a count of one. The V call is TRBV9, the J call TRBJ2-7; maybe TRBD1 (6 bases). This CDR3 is built from 13 residues. V lost 2 bases, J lost 2 bases, and 8 bases lay in between. Germline V gene data show CDR1 as SGDLS and CDR2 as YYNGEE. The CDR3 DNA reads as TGTGCCAGCAGCGTGGGGACAACCTACGAGCAGTACTTC. Protein sequence: CASSVGTTYEQYF.

The chain carries TRBV5-4 and TRBJ2-5, with 7 bases lining up with TRBD1. Germline V gene data show CDR1 as SGHNT and CDR2 as YYREEE (reference sequence). The V and J ends lost 4 bases and 1 base, in that order; junction bases with no gene match: 4. The CDR3 consists of 14 residues. Here the CDR3 reads CASSTRTGQETQYF. In DNA, the CDR3 is TGTGCCAGCAGCACTCGGACAGGCCAAGAGACCCAGTACTTC.

J is TRBJ1-1 and V is TRBV7-8, with D hard to call. Trimming stripped 1 base from V and 5 bases from J, with 11 bases between. From germline, CDR1 is SGHVS and CDR2 FQNEAQ. The CDR3 runs 14 residues. The CDR3 nucleotides read TGTGCCAGCAGCTTAGAGATTCGGAAAACTGAAGCTTTCTTT. This sequence encodes CASSLEIRKTEAFF.

V usage is TRBV13 and J usage is TRBJ2-2; TRBD1 is a possible D gene (5 bases). This CDR3 is 15 amino acids long. Germline values: CDR1 PRHDT, CDR2 FYEKMQ (reference sequence). Between the trimmed V and J ends, which lost 5 bases and 0 bases, there was a span of 10 bases. The CDR3, as DNA: TGTGCCAGCAGCCCGACAGTCGCGAACACCGGGGAGCTGTTTTTT. It is translated as CASSPTVANTGELFF.

This sequence joins TRBV25-1 and TRBJ1-1; D is undetermined. This CDR3 spans 12 amino acids. From germline, CDR1 is MGHDK and CDR2 SYGVNS. The V end was cut by 2 bases, the J end by 1 base, with 2 bases between. CDR3 in DNA: TGTGCCAGCAGTGAACAGAACACTGAAGCTTTCTTT. Translated: CASSEQNTEAFF.

The gene calls are TRBV4-2 and TRBJ2-3, with 12 nucleotides matching TRBD2. Germline-derived CDR1 and CDR2 are LGHNA and YNFKEQ. The CDR3 consists of 17 residues. With V trimmed by 0 bases and J by 4 bases, 5 bases remained unmatched. The CDR3 bases are TGTGCCAGCAGCCAAGACGAGACTAGCGGGAGTGCAGATACGCAGTATTTT. It specifies CASSQDETSGSADTQYF.

The CDR3 loop is CASFPGVSNQPQHF. CDR3 DNA: TGTGCCAGCTTCCCAGGGGTTTCGAATCAGCCCCAGCATTTT. The chain links TRBV6-6 to TRBJ1-5; TRBD1 is a possible D gene (6 bases). CDR1 is MNHNY and CDR2 is SVGAGI in the germline V gene (reference sequence). This CDR3 region has 14 residues. Deletions cut 8 bases from V and 4 bases from J, with 15 bases between.

The chain couples TRBV6-5 to TRBJ1-2; 8 positions match TRBD1. CDR1 and CDR2 (germline): MNHEY, SVGAGI. V was clipped by 5 bases and J by 8 bases; unmatched bases: 13. There are 15 residues in the CDR3. The DNA of the CDR3 is TGTGCCAGCAGTAGCACAACCCCGACAGGGGTCGGCTACACCTTC. It is translated as CASSSTTPTGVGYTF.